These 29 T cell receptor beta chains originate from one sample sequenced in a study of tumor-infiltrating lymphocytes in primary liver carcinoma. cDNA specific to TCR beta was made from about 0.45 ug of total RNA, with a constant-region primer employed for priming. For TCR beta, libraries were produced by three nested multiplex PCR rounds using slightly modified ARM-PCR. TRBV1-TRBV30 forward and Cbeta reverse primers drove the first two roughly 10-cycle rounds. TCRdb processed the multiplex PCR reads anew with MiXCR; each CDR3 protein has one entry. This sample has over 250,000 distinct CDR3 sequences, with roughly three fifths found just once. Germline DNA was extracted alongside blood RNA, which was obtained from unsorted whole blood. Sequencing used peripheral blood. The receptor set was obtained from a woman aged 25 to 39 with primary liver carcinoma and hepatitis B virus infection.

Comments on this clonotype: This may come from a read error, since a much larger clone is one base off. The chain has TRBV4-3 and TRBJ2-3, with no clear D. Germline assignment: CDR1 LGHNA and CDR2 YSLEER. Trimming removed 5 bases at V and 2 bases at J, with 14 bases between. The CDR3 consists of 15 residues. The CDR3 loop reads CASSGSYRNTDTQYF. CDR3 coding DNA: TGCGCCAGCAGCGGATCCTACCGTAACACAGATACGCAGTATTTT.

To note about this clonotype: A much larger clonotype is one base distant, so this may be a read error. CDR3 loop: CASRSRSTGKYGYTF. In DNA form, the CDR3 reads TGTGCCAGCAGATCGAGATCGACAGGAAAATATGGCTACACCTTC. The V call is TRBV6-1, the J call TRBJ1-2; D might be TRBD1 (6 bases). Germline loops: CDR1 MNHNS, CDR2 SASEGT. V gave up 6 bases and J gave up 5 bases, with 19 bases separating them. The CDR3 is 15 amino acids.

This clonotype was counted between two and nine times. CDR3 protein: CASSFMGQGGDEQFF. The CDR3 DNA is TGTGCCAGCAGCTTTATGGGACAGGGGGGCGATGAGCAGTTCTTC. The chain recombines TRBV5-4 with TRBJ2-1, with 11 positions matching TRBD1. CDR1 and CDR2 from the germline V gene are SGHNT and YYREEE (reference sequence). J was trimmed by 8 bases and V by 2 bases; bases with no gene match: 6. CDR3 length: 15 residues. The variable domain in full, completed from reference TRBV5-4 and TRBJ2-1, reads ETGVTQSPTHLIKTRGQQVTLRCSSQSGHNTVSWYQQALGQGPQFIFQYYREEENGRGNFPPRFSGLQFPNYSSELNVNALELDDSALYLCASSFMGQGGDEQFFGPGTRLTVL.

Remarks on this clonotype: This may arise from a read error, as a much more abundant clone is one base away. The chain combines TRBV29-1 with TRBJ2-3; 10 nucleotides line up with TRBD2. CDR1 is SQVTM and CDR2 is ANQGSEA in the germline V gene. This CDR3 contains 16 residues. The CDR3 DNA reads as TGCAGCGTTGATCGGCTAGCGGGAGACCTTACAGATATGCAGTATTTT. It encodes CSVDRLAGDLTDMQYF.

The chain combines TRBV4-2 with TRBJ2-3; 8 bases agree with TRBD2. Germline V gene sequence: CDR1 LGHNA, CDR2 YNFKEQ. The CDR3 consists of 14 residues. The junction had 3 bases not matched to a gene; V was cut back by 1 base and J by 6 bases. CDR3 DNA sequence: TGTGCCAGCAGCCAAGCGGGAGGGAGGGATACGCAGTATTTT. Residues: CASSQAGGRDTQYF.

This clonotype appeared a few times. The V call is TRBV12-3 or TRBV12-4, the J call TRBJ2-1; D remains unclear. Trimming shortened V by 3 bases and J by 7 bases, and 7 bases separated the two germline ends. The CDR3 length is 12 residues. As DNA, the CDR3 is TGTGCCAGCAGTTTCATATTAAATGAGCAGTTCTTC. Residues: CASSFILNEQFF.

As concerns this clonotype: One base away lies a much larger clone, so this may be a sequencing read error. The V gene is TRBV4-3, the J gene TRBJ1-2; D may be TRBD1 (5 bases). Germline V gives CDR1 LGHNA, CDR2 YSLEER. The V gene lost 3 bases and the J gene lost 2 bases, with 19 bases spanning the gap. The CDR3 loop spans 17 amino acids. This CDR3 reads CASSHGWDYDKNYGYTF. The CDR3 coding sequence is TGCGCCAGCAGCCATGGTTGGGACTACGACAAAAACTATGGCTACACCTTC.

Turning to this clonotype: One end of the junction does not line up with germline, which may come from a read error. The chain is built from TRBV11-2 and TRBJ2-7; unclear D gene. The germline V gene has CDR1 SGHAT and CDR2 FQNNGV. CDR3 length: 15 residues. The CDR3 loop is CVSSVYGSRRYEQYF. The CDR3 DNA sequence: TGTGTCAGCAGCGTGTACGGGTCACGCCGCTACGAGCAGTACTTC.

The chain uses TRBV6-1 and TRBJ2-1; D not certain. This CDR3 contains 13 residues. Trimming stripped 6 bases from V and 4 bases from J, with 10 bases between. Germline-derived CDR1 and CDR2 are MNHNS and SASEGT. The CDR3 region has the DNA TGTGCCAGCAGCGGTAATGTTTACAATGAGCAGTTCTTC. Translation gives CASSGNVYNEQFF.

With respect to this clonotype: Sequence at one end of the junction differs from germline and may be a read error. The V gene is TRBV5-5, the J gene TRBJ1-4, with 8 bases lining up with TRBD1. The CDR3 is made up of 14 amino acids. CDR1 is SGHKS, CDR2 YYEKEE, per germline (reference sequence). DNA of the CDR3: TGTGCCAGCAGCTTTCCAGGGGGCGTTGAAAAACCGTTTTTT. It specifies CASSFPGGVEKPFF.

This clonotype was detected only a few times. The rearrangement joins TRBV4-2 to TRBJ2-1; the match to TRBD2 covers 7 bases. CDR1 and CDR2 from the germline V gene are LGHNA and YNFKEQ. V lost 1 base to trimming and J lost 10 bases; unmatched junction nucleotides: 10. CDR3 length equals 15 residues. The CDR3: CASSQAGGSGGEQFF. The CDR3 nucleotides read TGTGCCAGCAGCCAAGCCGGCGGGAGTGGAGGCGAGCAGTTCTTC.

The chain combines TRBV4-1 with TRBJ1-5; D call uncertain. Germline values: CDR1 MGHRA, CDR2 YSYEKL. V shed 2 bases and J shed 4 bases, with 9 bases lying between them. CDR3 size: 14 residues. The CDR3 DNA reads TGCGCCAGCAGCCAATCTCCGCAGAATCAGCCCCAGCATTTT. It yields the protein CASSQSPQNQPQHF.

This clonotype appeared many times. The V call is TRBV6-5, the J call TRBJ2-7; D may match TRBD1 or TRBD2 (6 bases each). The CDR3 is 17 amino acids. Germline V lookup: CDR1 MNHEY, CDR2 SVGAGI. V shed 0 bases and J shed 0 bases, with 15 bases lying between them. The CDR3 DNA is TGTGCCAGCAGTTACTCGTCGGGGGCGGGGAGCTCCTACGAGCAGTACTTC. Its protein is CASSYSSGAGSSYEQYF.

This clonotype was observed a handful of times. The genes are TRBV6-2 or TRBV6-3 and TRBJ2-1, with D possibly being TRBD2 (5 bases). Trimming shortened V by 6 bases and J by 6 bases, and 18 bases separated the two germline ends. The germline CDR1 and CDR2 sequences are MNHEY and SVGEGT. The CDR3 has 15 amino acids. The CDR3 sequence: CASRRSSWGVNEQFF. Here the CDR3 DNA reads TGTGCCAGCAGGCGAAGTAGCTGGGGAGTCAATGAGCAGTTCTTC.

The V and J genes are TRBV4-3 and TRBJ1-2, with a possible D match to TRBD1 (5 bases). Germline loops: CDR1 LGHNA, CDR2 YSLEER. The CDR3 is made up of 16 amino acids. Between the trimmed V and J ends, which lost 0 bases and 8 bases, there was a span of 19 bases. This chain's CDR3 is CASSQDMGQGWYGYTF. The DNA of the CDR3 is TGCGCCAGCAGCCAAGACATGGGGCAGGGCTGGTACGGCTACACCTTC.

This clonotype was picked up one time. The rearrangement links TRBV2 to TRBJ1-6; TRBD1 aligns across 7 bases. V lost 7 bases and J lost 7; bases outside the gene matches: 16. The length of the CDR3 is 17 residues. Germline assignment: CDR1 SNHLY and CDR2 FYNNEI. CDR3 in amino acids: CASTKGGTVDWNSPLHF. CDR3 nucleotides: TGTGCCAGCACGAAGGGAGGGACAGTCGATTGGAATTCACCCCTCCACTTT.

The gene calls are TRBV4-2 and TRBJ2-1; no definite D call. CDR1 is LGHNA and CDR2 is YNFKEQ in the germline V gene. V lost 7 bases and J 8 bases, leaving 12 bases between the germline ends. The CDR3 totals 12 residues. CDR3 nucleotides: TGTGCCAGCACCGCCAATAACGATGAGCAGTTCTTC. It encodes CASTANNDEQFF.

The chain links TRBV4-1 to TRBJ2-4, with 11 bases matching TRBD1. This CDR3 has 18 amino acids. V lost 4 bases, J lost 6 bases, and 14 bases stayed unmatched. The germline V gene encodes CDR1 MGHRA and CDR2 YSYEKL. The DNA of the CDR3 is TGCGCCAGCAGCCGAGAACCCGGGACAGGGGGGCTGGTAAACATTCAGTACTTC. Translation: CASSREPGTGGLVNIQYF.

The sample holds a few counts of this clonotype. This sequence joins TRBV12-3 or TRBV12-4 and TRBJ1-1, with a possible D match to TRBD1 (6 bases). Trimming removed 1 base from V and 4 bases from J, with 10 bases in between. CDR3 size: 14 residues. CDR3 residues: CASSLVSRGTEAFF. As DNA, the CDR3 is TGTGCCAGCAGTTTAGTTTCCAGGGGCACTGAAGCTTTCTTT.

A remark on this clonotype: Being one base from a much bigger clone, this may be a read error. The chain carries TRBV29-1 and TRBJ2-2; no clear D gene. The CDR3 totals 11 residues. CDR1 SQVTM and CDR2 ANQGSEA come from the germline V gene. V lost 7 bases and J lost 6, with 9 bases in between. The CDR3 DNA reads TGCAGCGCCCGCCTCGCCGGGGAGCTGTTTTTT. Its translation is CSARLAGELFF.

J is TRBJ2-5 and V is TRBV28; D is ambiguous. Germline V gives CDR1 MDHEN, CDR2 SYDVKM. The CDR3 loop spans 14 amino acids. V lost 3 bases, J lost 0 bases, and 8 bases lay in between. CDR3 bases: TGTGCCAGCAGTTTCCGAAAGTACCAAGAGACCCAGTACTTC. It translates to CASSFRKYQETQYF.

This chain links TRBV24-1 with TRBJ1-1; unclear D gene. Per the germline V gene, CDR1 is KGHDR and CDR2 is SFDVKD. Trimming pared 9 bases from V and 1 base from J, leaving 11 bases between. The CDR3 runs to 13 residues. CDR3 sequence reads: CATRREPNTEAFF. For the CDR3, the DNA is TGTGCCACCCGGCGGGAGCCGAACACTGAAGCTTTCTTT.

With respect to this clonotype: This could be a read error, since a much larger clone is one nucleotide away. The chain recombines TRBV4-2 with TRBJ2-1; D remains unclear. CDR3 size: 16 residues. CDR1 is LGHNA and CDR2 is YNFKEQ in the germline V gene. The germline V and J ends were trimmed by 1 base and 0 bases, with 10 bases remaining between them. The DNA for the CDR3 is TGTGCCAGCAGCCAAGGAGACGTTAGCTCCTACAATGAGCAGTTCTTC. Translated, it gives CASSQGDVSSYNEQFF.

The chain couples TRBV7-9 to TRBJ1-4; the match to TRBD1 covers 9 bases. The CDR3 sequence is 15 residues long. Germline V gene lookup returns CDR1 SEHNR and CDR2 FQNEAQ (reference sequence). The ends lost 4 bases at V and 8 bases at J; junction bases unmatched: 8. The CDR3 nucleotides read TGTGCCAGCAGCTATCGGACAGGGGTGGTGGAAAAACTGTTTTTT. It yields the protein CASSYRTGVVEKLFF.

Comments on this clonotype: A much more abundant neighbour one base away suggests this may be a read error. The chain combines TRBV5-5 with TRBJ2-1; 8 bases are a match to TRBD2. Germline V CDR1 and CDR2: SGHKS, YYEKEE (reference sequence). This CDR3 has 14 amino acids. CDR3 nucleotide sequence: TGTGCCAGCAGCTTCGGCGGGAGGTGGAATGGGCAGTTCTTC. This encodes CASSFGGRWNGQFF.

Only a few counts were recorded for this clonotype. The V gene is TRBV28, the J gene TRBJ2-6, with unresolved D. Germline V gene lookup returns CDR1 MDHEN and CDR2 SYDVKM. V lost 7 bases to trimming and J lost 0 bases, with 7 bases between them. This CDR3 is 14 amino acids long. CDR3 DNA: TGTGCCAGCATGTCAGGCTCTGGGGCCAACGTCCTGACTTTC. Translating gives CASMSGSGANVLTF.

The sample holds a few counts of this clonotype. The rearrangement uses TRBV10-3 and TRBJ2-5, with TRBD2 identical over 14 bases. The V gene's germline CDR1 is ENHRY and CDR2 SYGVKD. The CDR3 runs to 14 residues. V lost 6 bases, J lost 4 bases, and 1 base stayed unmatched. The CDR3 region has the DNA TGTGCCATCAGCGGACTAGCGGGAGGAGAGACCCAGTACTTC. Protein product: CAISGLAGGETQYF.

The rearrangement joins TRBV5-6 to TRBJ1-4; 8 bases are shared with TRBD1. The CDR3 has 14 amino acids. Germline V CDR1 and CDR2: SGHDT, YYEEEE. Trimming cost V 6 bases and J 8 bases; bases outside gene matches: 9. The CDR3 loop is CASTADRAGEKLFF. CDR3 in DNA: TGTGCCAGCACCGCGGACAGGGCGGGGGAAAAACTGTTTTTT.

On this clonotype itself: This may stem from a read error, because a much larger clone lies one nucleotide away. The chain joins TRBV6-2 or TRBV6-3 to TRBJ1-1; D remains ambiguous. The germline V gene has CDR1 MNHEY and CDR2 SVGEGT. CDR3 size: 11 residues. The V end was cut by 2 bases, the J end by 10 bases, with 8 bases between. The CDR3, as DNA: TGTGCCAGCAGTTACCTGGGTGTAGCTTTCTTT. Translation: CASSYLGVAFF.